This T cell receptor beta chain was sequenced for a study of T-cell memory formation after mild COVID-19. Remarks on this clonotype: Its antigen remains unidentified.

Per the germline V gene, CDR1 is DFQATT and CDR2 is SNEGSKA (reference sequence). With V trimmed by 0 bases and J by 4 bases, 8 bases remained unmatched. The CDR3 spans 16 residues. One entry per CDR3 protein results from TCRdb running MiXCR on the 5' RACE reads. The sample shows approximately 54,000 distinct CDR3 sequences, around 12% of them seen only once. Findings and caveats of the study: Clones contracting across day 15 to 85 had a balanced CD4/CD8 profile; later expanding clones leaned CD4+.

The sequence came from a man between 18 and 35 years old who had mild COVID-19 (a few samples of this study predate the infection). Cell type and time point are not known. Input material: PBMCs or a T cell subset sorted from them (not recorded which). This chain uses TRBV20-1 with TRBJ2-5; TRBD1 matches 10 bases. CDR3 region: CSARDPGQGFGETQYF. The CDR3 coding sequence is TGCAGTGCTAGAGATCCGGGACAGGGGTTCGGAGAGACCCAGTACTTC.